The 5 T cell receptor beta chains below all came from one sample that was sequenced in a study of blood T cells in healthy people across ages. Sample-barcoded 5' priming and a J-beta primer mix drove a second PCR of about 7 to 12 cycles. TCRdb called the 5' RACE reads again in MiXCR, with one record for every CDR3 protein. This sample has about 730,000 distinct CDR3 sequences; 43% occur once, and the top ten carry 20% to 25%. Sequencing input: blood. These receptors came from a woman aged 60-75 years in good health.

The chain has TRBV7-3 and TRBJ2-1; 9 nucleotides align to TRBD1. The V segment lost 5 bases and the J segment 8 bases; nucleotides outside the gene matches: 13. Germline CDR1 is SGHTA and CDR2 is FQGTGA. This CDR3 is built from 16 residues. DNA of the CDR3: TGTGCCAGCAGCCCCATGGGGGGGACAGGGCAGTATGAGCAGTTCTTC. This codes for CASSPMGGTGQYEQFF. The entire variable domain, with the rest obtained from reference TRBV7-3 and TRBJ2-1, is as follows: GAGVSQTPSNKVTEKGKYVELRCDPISGHTALYWYRQSLGQGPEFLIYFQGTGAADDSGLPNDRFFAVRPEGSVSTLKIQRTERGDSAVYLCASSPMGGTGQYEQFFGPGTRLTVL.

This clonotype was detected once. The V call is TRBV27, the J call TRBJ2-3; 12 bases agree with TRBD2. The germline V gene has CDR1 MNHEY and CDR2 SMNVEV (reference sequence). The trim removed 4 bases at V and 4 bases at J, leaving 3 bases unmatched. This CDR3 is 15 amino acids long. CDR3 bases: TGTGCCAGCAGTTCCTCTAGCGGGGGGGCAGATACGCAGTATTTT. Protein product: CASSSSSGGADTQYF.

The V call is TRBV10-3, the J call TRBJ1-2; possible D gene TRBD1, 5 bases. Trimming took 3 bases from V and 3 from J, leaving 11 bases between them. The CDR3 has 14 residues. Germline CDR1 reads ENHRY; CDR2 reads SYGVKD. Written as DNA, the CDR3 is TGTGCCATCAGTGACGGGGCCGGATACTATGGCTACACCTTC. As protein: CAISDGAGYYGYTF.

This clonotype has just a few counts. The junction departs from the called germline gene at one end, perhaps through a read error. The chain carries TRBV20-1 and TRBJ2-3; D is unclear. CDR3 size: 15 residues. Germline CDR1 reads DFQATT; CDR2 reads SNEGSKA (reference sequence). In DNA, the CDR3 is TGCAGTGCTAGAGATCGTGGGCGGAGCAGAGATACGCAGTATTTT. Amino acid sequence: CSARDRGRSRDTQYF.

The chain links TRBV27 to TRBJ2-2; D is unresolved. The V end lost 8 bases, the J end lost 0 bases, and 7 bases lay between the germline ends. This CDR3 contains 13 residues. The germline CDR1 and CDR2 sequences are MNHEY and SMNVEV (reference sequence). The CDR3 region has the DNA TGTGCCAGCCAATTGTCGAACACCGGGGAGCTGTTTTTT. This encodes CASQLSNTGELFF.